The rows below give T cell receptor beta chains drawn from one sample of a study of CD8 T cells in ankylosing spondylitis. TCRdb passed the 5' RACE reads through MiXCR, listing each CDR3 protein once. The table has under 450,000 distinct CDR3 sequences, approximately 17% seen once; the top ten hold 1%. Sequencing was performed on blood, either unsorted or a sorted T cell fraction (not recorded which). The receptors here all came from a male donor with ankylosing spondylitis. CDR3s include the opening cysteine and the closing phenylalanine or tryptophan. Fields, in order: J gene, V gene, clone size, D gene, CDR3 protein, CDR3 DNA. The D gene is left open where the match is weak. Rows give clone size only sometimes, using once, few, many, or a class for an expanded clone.

j_call: TRBJ2-7; v_call: TRBV5-1; clone_size: few; d_call: TRBD1; cdr3_aa: CASSSSLGQGTYEQYF; cdr3_nt: TGCGCCAGCAGCTCGTCTCTAGGACAGGGGACCTACGAGCAGTACTTC
j_call: TRBJ1-5; v_call: TRBV20-1; clone_size: few; d_call: TRBD1; cdr3_aa: CSARPTGVVDQPQHF; cdr3_nt: TGCAGTGCCCGTCCCACAGGGGTCGTTGATCAGCCCCAGCATTTT
j_call: TRBJ1-1; v_call: TRBV20-1; clone_size: few; d_call: .; cdr3_aa: CSAKLRRLNTEAFF; cdr3_nt: TGCAGTGCTAAGCTCCGACGCTTGAACACTGAAGCTTTCTTT
j_call: TRBJ2-7; v_call: TRBV30; clone_size: .; d_call: .; cdr3_aa: CAWSVKTAGESYEQYF; cdr3_nt: TGTGCCTGGAGTGTAAAGACTGCCGGAGAATCCTACGAGCAGTACTTC
j_call: TRBJ2-2; v_call: TRBV20-1; clone_size: .; d_call: TRBD2; cdr3_aa: CSARVPGLRDTGELFF; cdr3_nt: TGCAGTGCTAGAGTTCCGGGACTAAGGGACACCGGGGAGCTGTTTTTT
j_call: TRBJ1-3; v_call: TRBV12-3/TRBV12-4; clone_size: few; d_call: .; cdr3_aa: CASTLGPSSGNTIYF; cdr3_nt: TGTGCCAGCACCCTCGGGCCGTCCTCTGGAAACACCATATATTTT
j_call: TRBJ1-1; v_call: TRBV5-1; clone_size: few; d_call: TRBD1; cdr3_aa: CASSRWTGPNTEAFF; cdr3_nt: TGCGCCAGCAGCAGGTGGACAGGACCCAACACTGAAGCTTTCTTT
j_call: TRBJ2-6; v_call: TRBV11-2; clone_size: .; d_call: .; cdr3_aa: CASSSAGRGSSGANVLTF; cdr3_nt: TGTGCCAGCAGCTCCGCTGGTCGGGGTAGCTCTGGGGCCAACGTCCTGACTTTC
j_call: TRBJ1-1; v_call: TRBV6-2/TRBV6-3; clone_size: .; d_call: .; cdr3_aa: CASSRLRGMGTEAFF; cdr3_nt: TGTGCCAGCAGTCGACTCAGGGGAATGGGCACTGAAGCTTTCTTT
j_call: TRBJ1-2; v_call: TRBV20-1; clone_size: .; d_call: .; cdr3_aa: CSASHRANYGYTF; cdr3_nt: TGCAGTGCTAGTCACAGAGCTAACTATGGCTACACCTTC
j_call: TRBJ2-1; v_call: TRBV20-1; clone_size: few; d_call: .; cdr3_aa: CSAADRHEQFF; cdr3_nt: TGCAGTGCCGCTGACCGACATGAGCAGTTCTTC
j_call: TRBJ2-2; v_call: TRBV24-1; clone_size: .; d_call: TRBD2; cdr3_aa: CATSDSPGLAGGPSAGELFF; cdr3_nt: TGTGCCACCAGTGATTCACCGGGACTAGCGGGAGGGCCCTCAGCCGGGGAGCTGTTTTTT
j_call: TRBJ2-3; v_call: TRBV10-1; clone_size: few; d_call: .; cdr3_aa: CASSEGRTDTQYF; cdr3_nt: TGCGCCAGCAGTGAGGGCCGCACAGATACGCAGTATTTT
j_call: TRBJ2-1; v_call: TRBV7-9; clone_size: .; d_call: .; cdr3_aa: CASRTNEAEQFF; cdr3_nt: TGTGCCAGCAGAACTAATGAGGCAGAGCAGTTCTTC
j_call: TRBJ1-1; v_call: TRBV11-1; clone_size: .; d_call: .; cdr3_aa: CASTKGGAADKNTEAFF; cdr3_nt: TGTGCCAGCACTAAAGGAGGTGCGGCAGACAAGAACACTGAAGCTTTCTTT
j_call: TRBJ2-1; v_call: TRBV15; clone_size: few; d_call: .; cdr3_aa: CATSRNKDEQFF; cdr3_nt: TGTGCCACCAGCAGAAATAAGGATGAGCAGTTCTTC
j_call: TRBJ2-3; v_call: TRBV10-2; clone_size: few; d_call: .; cdr3_aa: CASTLTVPGDTQYF; cdr3_nt: TGCGCCAGCACCCTAACGGTCCCGGGGGATACGCAGTATTTT
j_call: TRBJ2-3; v_call: TRBV10-3; clone_size: many; d_call: TRBD2; cdr3_aa: CAISESTSSDTQYF; cdr3_nt: TGTGCCATCAGTGAGTCGACTAGCAGTGATACGCAGTATTTT
j_call: TRBJ2-1; v_call: TRBV30; clone_size: few; d_call: .; cdr3_aa: CAWNWQSSYNEQFF; cdr3_nt: TGTGCCTGGAATTGGCAAAGCTCCTACAATGAGCAGTTCTTC
j_call: TRBJ1-1; v_call: TRBV7-3; clone_size: few; d_call: TRBD1; cdr3_aa: CASSSQGGLNTEAFF; cdr3_nt: TGTGCCAGCAGCTCACAAGGGGGCTTGAACACTGAAGCTTTCTTT
j_call: TRBJ1-4; v_call: TRBV20-1; clone_size: .; d_call: .; cdr3_aa: CSASLGKTTNEKLFF; cdr3_nt: TGCAGTGCTAGTCTCGGGAAGACAACTAATGAAAAACTGTTTTTT
j_call: TRBJ2-1; v_call: TRBV9; clone_size: .; d_call: .; cdr3_aa: CASSISTSSNEQFF; cdr3_nt: TGTGCCAGCAGCATCTCTACTAGCAGCAATGAGCAGTTCTTC
j_call: TRBJ2-1; v_call: TRBV5-6; clone_size: .; d_call: .; cdr3_aa: CASAWRVDSYNEQFF; cdr3_nt: TGTGCCAGCGCCTGGCGGGTTGACTCCTACAATGAGCAGTTCTTC
j_call: TRBJ1-5; v_call: TRBV6-2/TRBV6-3; clone_size: .; d_call: .; cdr3_aa: CASSYRGRATHF; cdr3_nt: TGTGCCAGCAGTTACCGAGGGAGGGCCACGCATTTT
j_call: TRBJ2-2; v_call: TRBV20-1; clone_size: few; d_call: .; cdr3_aa: CSARTRGGTGELFF; cdr3_nt: TGCAGTGCTCGAACCCGAGGGGGCACCGGGGAGCTGTTTTTT
j_call: TRBJ1-1; v_call: TRBV30; clone_size: .; d_call: TRBD1; cdr3_aa: CASLDRANTEAFF; cdr3_nt: TGTGCCTCTCTGGACAGGGCTAACACTGAAGCTTTCTTT
j_call: TRBJ2-3; v_call: TRBV6-1; clone_size: few; d_call: TRBD2; cdr3_aa: CASSAVSGGATDTQYF; cdr3_nt: TGTGCCAGCAGTGCGGTGAGCGGGGGGGCCACAGATACGCAGTATTTT
j_call: TRBJ2-1; v_call: TRBV18; clone_size: few; d_call: .; cdr3_aa: CASSHSSFGSGYNEQFF; cdr3_nt: TGTGCCAGCTCACACTCTAGTTTCGGGAGTGGGTACAATGAGCAGTTCTTC
j_call: TRBJ2-1; v_call: TRBV7-2; clone_size: .; d_call: TRBD1; cdr3_aa: CASSPGQGARDNEQFF; cdr3_nt: TGTGCCAGCAGCCCGGGACAGGGGGCGCGAGACAATGAGCAGTTCTTC
j_call: TRBJ2-7; v_call: TRBV5-1; clone_size: .; d_call: .; cdr3_aa: CASTLEGTYEQYF; cdr3_nt: TGCGCCAGCACCCTCGAGGGAACCTACGAGCAGTACTTC
j_call: TRBJ2-7; v_call: TRBV5-1; clone_size: .; d_call: TRBD1; cdr3_aa: CASSLEGQGDYEQYF; cdr3_nt: TGCGCCAGCAGCTTGGAAGGACAGGGGGACTACGAGCAGTACTTC
j_call: TRBJ2-3; v_call: TRBV20-1; clone_size: few; d_call: .; cdr3_aa: CSARPSAAPSRRADTQYF; cdr3_nt: TGCAGTGCTAGACCCTCGGCGGCCCCGTCCCGCCGCGCAGATACGCAGTATTTT
j_call: TRBJ2-3; v_call: TRBV5-1; clone_size: .; d_call: .; cdr3_aa: CASSLVPDKGAQYF; cdr3_nt: TGCGCCAGCAGCTTGGTTCCGGACAAAGGGGCGCAGTATTTT
j_call: TRBJ2-7; v_call: TRBV7-9; clone_size: .; d_call: .; cdr3_aa: CASSRLTTGASYEQYF; cdr3_nt: TGTGCCAGCAGCCGCCTCACGACAGGTGCCTCCTACGAGCAGTACTTC
j_call: TRBJ2-5; v_call: TRBV4-1; clone_size: once; d_call: TRBD2; cdr3_aa: CASSQGLSGVAGETQYF; cdr3_nt: TGCGCCAGCAGCCAAGGACTCAGCGGGGTAGCGGGGGAGACCCAGTACTTC
j_call: TRBJ2-1; v_call: TRBV10-3; clone_size: .; d_call: TRBD2; cdr3_aa: CAIGLAGSNEQFF; cdr3_nt: TGTGCCATCGGCCTAGCGGGGTCAAATGAGCAGTTCTTC
j_call: TRBJ2-6; v_call: TRBV5-1; clone_size: .; d_call: .; cdr3_aa: CASTTEGAGANVLTF; cdr3_nt: TGCGCCAGCACTACAGAGGGCGCTGGGGCCAACGTCCTGACTTTC
j_call: TRBJ2-2; v_call: TRBV7-2; clone_size: few; d_call: TRBD1; cdr3_aa: CASSPSSGTGNTGELFF; cdr3_nt: TGTGCCAGCAGCCCCAGCTCCGGGACAGGGAACACCGGGGAGCTGTTTTTT
j_call: TRBJ1-2; v_call: TRBV4-1; clone_size: few; d_call: .; cdr3_aa: CASSQDNAWRSYGYTF; cdr3_nt: TGCGCCAGCAGCCAAGATAATGCGTGGCGGAGCTATGGCTACACCTTC
j_call: TRBJ2-3; v_call: TRBV6-1; clone_size: .; d_call: TRBD2; cdr3_aa: CASRSLAGVSDTQYF; cdr3_nt: TGTGCCAGCAGGTCACTAGCGGGGGTATCAGATACGCAGTATTTT
j_call: TRBJ1-4; v_call: TRBV6-1; clone_size: few; d_call: .; cdr3_aa: CASRGTGNEKLFF; cdr3_nt: TGTGCCAGCAGGGGGACGGGTAATGAAAAACTGTTTTTT
j_call: TRBJ1-3; v_call: TRBV6-6; clone_size: .; d_call: .; cdr3_aa: CAHGSFSGNTIYF; cdr3_nt: TGTGCCCATGGGTCCTTCTCTGGAAACACCATATATTTT